These 32 T cell receptor beta chains originate from one sample sequenced in a study of graft-versus-host responses after intestinal transplantation. These receptors are not linked to any known antigen. TCRdb's copy holds only in-frame clones and misses some; the assay was immunoSEQ multiplex PCR. The sample has roughly 110,000 clones, just over 90% seen once. The material was unstimulated CD4+ T cells sorted from spleen or lymph node cells, obtained before transplant. Source of these receptors: a human donor who was the organ donor for an intestinal transplant.

The CDR3, as DNA: TGTGCCAGCAGGTCAACAGGGGGCCACACTGAAGCTTTCTTT. Translated: CASRSTGGHTEAFF. This chain links TRBV2 with TRBJ1-1; 9 nucleotides align to TRBD1. Losses at the gene ends were 6 bases for V and 3 bases for J; bases not matched to a gene: 5. Germline V gene data show CDR1 as SNHLY and CDR2 as FYNNEI. The CDR3 contains 14 residues.

The V gene is TRBV30, the J gene TRBJ1-2, with D maybe TRBD1 (5 bases). V was shortened by 2 bases and J by 0 bases, with 10 bases between the two germline ends. Germline V gene data show CDR1 as GTSNPN and CDR2 as SVGIG (reference sequence). The CDR3 covers 14 residues. The CDR3 DNA reads TGTGCCTGGAGTTCAGGGCGACCTAACTATGGCTACACCTTC. Translating gives CAWSSGRPNYGYTF.

This clone was counted once. CDR3 coding DNA: TGTGCCAGCAGCTTAAGACAGGGGGGGTCCCCGAACACTGAAGCTTTCTTT. Translated, it gives CASSLRQGGSPNTEAFF. This rearrangement joins TRBV13 to TRBJ1-1; 9 nucleotides align to TRBD1. The CDR3 extends over 17 amino acids. With V trimmed by 2 bases and J by 1 base, 8 bases remained unmatched. The germline gives CDR1 PRHDT, CDR2 FYEKMQ (reference sequence).

The chain has TRBV5-7 and TRBJ2-7; TRBD2 matches 8 bases. TRBV5-7 is flagged as an ORF with uncertain function. The V segment lost 4 bases and the J segment 0 bases; nucleotides outside the gene matches: 3. The CDR3 runs to 14 residues. The CDR3 DNA follows: TGTGCCAGCAGCGGGACTAGTCTCTCCTACGAGCAGTACTTC. Its translation is CASSGTSLSYEQYF.

Comment on this clone: This sample also contains other DNA sequences that code for the same CDR3. The chain uses TRBV9 and TRBJ1-1; 7 bases are shared with TRBD1. CDR3 length equals 13 residues. Trimming took 1 base from V and 4 from J; bases not matched to a gene: 1. Germline CDR1 is SGDLS and CDR2 is YYNGEE. CDR3 coding DNA: TGTGCCAGCAGCGTACAGGGGGGCACTGAAGCTTTCTTT. Translated: CASSVQGGTEAFF. The full variable domain, in which reference TRBV9 and TRBJ1-1 provide the parts outside the CDR3, is DSGVTQTPKHLITATGQRVTLRCSPRSGDLSVYWYQQSLDQGLQFLIQYYNGEERAKGNILERFSAQQFPDLHSELNLSSLELGDSALYFCASSVQGGTEAFFGQGTRLTVV.

V is TRBV7-3 and J is TRBJ2-1, with 10 bases lining up with TRBD2. The J segment lost 7 bases and the V segment lost 5 bases, leaving 5 bases of the junction unmatched. This CDR3 comprises 14 residues. CDR1 and CDR2 (germline): SGHTA, FQGTGA. CDR3 DNA: TGTGCCAGCAGCCCCAGCGGGAGGGGGAATGAGCAGTTCTTC. It yields the protein CASSPSGRGNEQFF.

The rearrangement joins TRBV29-1 to TRBJ1-1, with D unresolved. Per the germline V gene, CDR1 is SQVTM and CDR2 is ANQGSEA. With 5 bases removed from V and 3 bases from J, the gap between germline ends came to 16 bases. The CDR3 totals 14 residues. In DNA form, the CDR3 reads TGCAGCGTTTGGGCTTCCGGCGAGGACACTGAAGCTTTCTTT. Its translation: CSVWASGEDTEAFF.

V usage is TRBV5-6 and J usage is TRBJ2-5; 8 nucleotides align to TRBD2. J lost 5 bases, V lost 3 bases, and 12 bases had no gene match. The CDR3 runs 16 residues. CDR1 and CDR2 (germline): SGHDT, YYEEEE. The CDR3 protein is CASSSWGSGIWETQYF. The CDR3 DNA reads as TGTGCCAGCAGCTCCTGGGGTAGCGGGATCTGGGAGACCCAGTACTTC.

J is TRBJ1-5 and V is TRBV5-3; D not certain. TRBV5-3 counts as an open reading frame of uncertain function. The ends were cut back, 4 bases at V and 6 bases at J, with 17 bases in the middle. The CDR3 sequence is 15 residues long. The CDR3 here is CARSPQAEKSQPQHF. As DNA, the CDR3 is TGTGCCAGAAGCCCCCAGGCGGAAAAAAGTCAGCCCCAGCATTTT.

This chain connects TRBV5-1 to TRBJ2-5; 14 bases line up with TRBD2. The CDR3 loop spans 17 amino acids. CDR1 and CDR2 (germline): SGHRS, YFSETQ. V gave up 0 bases and J gave up 2 bases; unmatched junction bases: 3. The CDR3 nucleotides are TGCGCCAGCAGCTTGGGACTAGCGGGAGGGCCTCAAGAGACCCAGTACTTC. Amino acid sequence: CASSLGLAGGPQETQYF.

The CDR3 sequence: CASSLVVADVGNEQFF. CDR3 nucleotide sequence: TGCGCCAGCAGCTTGGTTGTGGCAGACGTGGGCAATGAGCAGTTCTTC. The gene calls are TRBV5-1 and TRBJ2-1; D uncertain. The CDR3 contains 16 residues. Deletions cut 0 bases from V and 6 bases from J, with 16 bases between. Germline loops: CDR1 SGHRS, CDR2 YFSETQ.

The chain couples TRBV19 to TRBJ2-7; the D is unclear. CDR3 length equals 14 residues. V lost 4 bases to trimming and J lost 1 base, with 11 bases between them. Germline V gives CDR1 LNHDA, CDR2 SQIVND (reference sequence). CDR3 amino acids: CASSSQLTSYEQYF. The CDR3, as DNA: TGTGCCAGTAGTAGCCAGCTGACTTCCTACGAGCAGTACTTC.

The V call is TRBV5-6, the J call TRBJ1-1; D not resolved. The CDR3 totals 16 residues. V lost 3 bases and J 1 base, leaving 16 bases between the germline ends. From germline, CDR1 is SGHDT and CDR2 YYEEEE. The CDR3 bases are TGTGCCAGCAGCTCCCTCGGCGCAGCCTCGAACACTGAAGCTTTCTTT. Protein product: CASSSLGAASNTEAFF.

The rearrangement uses TRBV11-2 and TRBJ1-1; D perhaps matches TRBD1 (5 bases). The CDR3 covers 15 residues. V was shortened by 1 base and J by 1 base, with 10 bases between the two germline ends. Germline V gene data show CDR1 as SGHAT and CDR2 as FQNNGV. The CDR3 reads CASSLVPGRNTEAFF. As DNA, the CDR3 is TGTGCCAGCAGCTTAGTTCCGGGGCGGAACACTGAAGCTTTCTTT.

CDR3 amino acids: CASRDDRGINYGYTF. The DNA of the CDR3 is TGCGCCAGCAGGGATGACAGGGGAATAAACTATGGCTACACCTTC. V is TRBV5-1 and J is TRBJ1-2; 8 bases are shared with TRBD1. CDR3 length: 15 residues. In germline, CDR1 is SGHRS, CDR2 YFSETQ. The ends lost 5 bases at V and 2 bases at J; junction bases unmatched: 8.

This clone showed up just once. This chain joins TRBV30 and TRBJ1-5; 9 bases agree with TRBD1. The germline CDR1 and CDR2 sequences are GTSNPN and SVGIG (reference sequence). The CDR3 is 13 residues long. J was trimmed by 6 bases and V by 1 base; bases with no gene match: 1. CDR3 loop: CAWSDRGLQPQHF. The CDR3 DNA follows: TGTGCCTGGAGTGACAGGGGGCTTCAGCCCCAGCATTTT.

The V gene is TRBV25-1, the J gene TRBJ2-2, with D maybe TRBD1 (5 bases). With 5 bases removed from V and 6 bases from J, the gap between germline ends came to 13 bases. There are 14 residues in the CDR3. The germline V gene has CDR1 MGHDK and CDR2 SYGVNS. CDR3 in amino acids: CASSPPTGPGELFF. The CDR3 DNA sequence: TGTGCCAGCAGTCCACCAACAGGTCCCGGGGAGCTGTTTTTT.

The genes are TRBV27 and TRBJ2-7; no clear D. Trimming took off 0 bases at V and 5 bases at J, with 8 bases between the two ends. CDR1 and CDR2 (germline): MNHEY, SMNVEV (reference sequence). The CDR3 is made up of 13 amino acids. The CDR3 DNA follows: TGTGCCAGCAGTTTATCATGGCAGGACGAGCAGTACTTC. It translates to CASSLSWQDEQYF.

The chain uses TRBV4-2 and TRBJ1-2; D uncertain. Trimming removed 0 bases at V and 7 bases at J, with 9 bases between. The CDR3 totals 13 residues. The germline V gene has CDR1 LGHNA and CDR2 YNFKEQ. CDR3 nucleotide sequence: TGTGCCAGCAGCCAAGATCTTTCGAGTGGCTACACCTTC. It yields the protein CASSQDLSSGYTF.

The chain uses TRBV7-9 and TRBJ2-7; tentatively, D is TRBD2 (9 bases). Trimming took off 0 bases at V and 2 bases at J, with 23 bases between the two ends. CDR3 length: 19 residues. From germline, CDR1 is SEHNR and CDR2 FQNEAQ (reference sequence). In DNA form, the CDR3 reads TGTGCCAGCAGCTTAGCCAGACAGGGGTCTAGCGGGATCCCCTACGAGCAGTACTTC. It specifies CASSLARQGSSGIPYEQYF.

The chain is built from TRBV29-1 and TRBJ1-2, with TRBD1 as a possible D gene (5 bases). Looked up from germline, CDR1 is SQVTM and CDR2 is ANQGSEA. Trimming removed 6 bases at V and 2 bases at J, with 10 bases between. The CDR3 is 12 residues long. CDR3 DNA sequence: TGCAGCGTCCAGGGACTGAACTATGGCTACACCTTC. Its protein product is CSVQGLNYGYTF. Drawing the rest from reference TRBV29-1 and TRBJ1-2, the complete variable domain is SAVISQKPSRDICQRGTSLTIQCQVDSQVTMMFWYRQQPGQSLTLIATANQGSEATYESGFVIDKFPISRPNLTFSTLTVSNMSPEDSSIYLCSVQGLNYGYTFGSGTRLTVV.

The chain carries TRBV5-1 and TRBJ2-3, with 10 bases fitting TRBD2. The germline V gene has CDR1 SGHRS and CDR2 YFSETQ. The CDR3 is 16 residues long. Losses at the gene ends were 4 bases for V and 6 bases for J; bases not matched to a gene: 11. The chain's CDR3 is CASSPSGLAFTDTQYF. CDR3 DNA sequence: TGCGCCAGCAGCCCGTCGGGACTAGCGTTTACCGATACGCAGTATTTT.

The chain is built from TRBV10-1 and TRBJ2-5; 9 bases match TRBD1. Germline CDR1 WNHNN, CDR2 SYGVQD (reference sequence). Trimming took 3 bases from V and 1 from J; bases not matched to a gene: 18. The CDR3 runs to 20 residues. CDR3 nucleotide sequence: TGCGCCAGCAGTGATTACAGGGGGGGATACAGGACAGGGGCCCAAGAGACCCAGTACTTC. Translating gives CASSDYRGGYRTGAQETQYF.

V is TRBV29-1 and J is TRBJ2-1, with 10 bases that match TRBD2. V shed 3 bases, J shed 8 bases, and the junction held 13 bases outside the gene matches. Germline assignment: CDR1 SQVTM and CDR2 ANQGSEA. The CDR3 runs to 16 residues. The DNA of the CDR3 is TGCAGCGTTGAGGCCGCTACTAGCGGGAAGGCGGATGAGCAGTTCTTC. It is translated as CSVEAATSGKADEQFF.

The chain uses TRBV4-2 and TRBJ1-2; TRBD1 might be the D (5 bases). V gave up 4 bases and J gave up 3 bases, with 9 bases separating them. The CDR3 is 13 residues long. Germline CDR1 LGHNA, CDR2 YNFKEQ. The CDR3 spells CASSPRGDYGYTF. The DNA of the CDR3 is TGTGCCAGCAGCCCTCGGGGGGACTATGGCTACACCTTC.

The chain combines TRBV7-8 with TRBJ2-1; D is unclear. The CDR3 is 18 amino acids. Germline CDR1 SGHVS, CDR2 FQNEAQ. Trimming cost V 3 bases and J 8 bases, with 26 bases left between them. The chain's CDR3 is CASSFKPPGGLGLDEQFF. In nucleotides, the CDR3 is TGTGCCAGCAGCTTCAAACCGCCGGGCGGTCTAGGCCTCGATGAGCAGTTCTTC.

The chain employs TRBV7-2 and TRBJ2-1, with 7 bases matching TRBD1. This CDR3 spans 14 amino acids. Trimming took 5 bases from V and 3 from J; bases not matched to a gene: 4. The germline V gene encodes CDR1 SGHTA and CDR2 FQGNSA. CDR3: CASSPDRIYNEQFF. The CDR3 DNA reads TGTGCCAGCAGCCCGGACAGGATCTACAATGAGCAGTTCTTC. Drawing the rest from reference TRBV7-2 and TRBJ2-1, the complete variable domain is GAGVSQSPSNKVTEKGKDVELRCDPISGHTALYWYRQSLGQGLEFLIYFQGNSAPDKSGLPSDRFSAERTGGSVSTLTIQRTQQEDSAVYLCASSPDRIYNEQFFGPGTRLTVL.

This clone was seen once. One junction end does not reproduce the germline sequence, and a read error may be involved. This chain joins TRBV7-8 and TRBJ2-5, with D uncertain. This CDR3 is 13 amino acids long. The germline V gene has CDR1 SGHVS and CDR2 FQNEAQ. The DNA for the CDR3 is TGTGCCAGCAGCCCATCCTGGCAAGGGACCCAGTACTTC. Residues: CASSPSWQGTQYF.

In the case of this clone: Other DNA sequences in the sample encode the same CDR3. J is TRBJ2-1 and V is TRBV28, with D unresolved. CDR1 and CDR2 from the germline V gene are MDHEN and SYDVKM. The CDR3 has 13 residues. V was shortened by 2 bases and J by 0 bases, with 2 bases between the two germline ends. The CDR3 DNA follows: TGTGCCAGCAGTTTAGACTCCTACAATGAGCAGTTCTTC. Its translation: CASSLDSYNEQFF.

This chain connects TRBV5-1 to TRBJ2-7; D is perhaps TRBD2 (6 bases). The CDR3 consists of 14 residues. With 3 bases removed from V and 6 bases from J, the gap between germline ends came to 16 bases. Germline V gene lookup returns CDR1 SGHRS and CDR2 YFSETQ. The DNA for the CDR3 is TGCGCCAGCAGCTCCGATGCTAGCGTCTCCGAGCAGTACTTC. Its translation: CASSSDASVSEQYF.

This chain connects TRBV5-1 to TRBJ2-1; TRBD2 aligns across 9 bases. Germline CDR1 and CDR2: SGHRS and YFSETQ. The CDR3 extends over 16 amino acids. V lost 0 bases and J lost 4; bases outside the gene matches: 5. The CDR3 DNA reads TGCGCCAGCAGCTTGGGACTAGCGGACCCATACAATGAGCAGTTCTTC. The encoded protein is CASSLGLADPYNEQFF.

The J gene is TRBJ2-1, the V gene TRBV30, with D possibly matching TRBD2 (6 bases). The CDR3 runs to 14 residues. Germline V CDR1 and CDR2: GTSNPN, SVGIG (reference sequence). V dropped 3 bases and J dropped 2 bases, with 11 bases sitting between them. Here the CDR3 reads CAWSLRLAYNEQFF. The CDR3 DNA is TGTGCCTGGAGCTTGAGACTAGCCTACAATGAGCAGTTCTTC.